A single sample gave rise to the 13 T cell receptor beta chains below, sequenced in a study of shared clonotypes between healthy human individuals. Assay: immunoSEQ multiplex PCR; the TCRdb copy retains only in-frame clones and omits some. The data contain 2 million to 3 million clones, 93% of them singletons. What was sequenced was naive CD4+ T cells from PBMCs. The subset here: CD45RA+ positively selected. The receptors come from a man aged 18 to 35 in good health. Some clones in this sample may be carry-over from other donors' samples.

CDR3: CASSPLQTGGAETQYF. The CDR3 DNA sequence: TGTGCCAGCAGCCCACTACAGACAGGGGGCGCCGAGACCCAGTACTTC. The J gene is TRBJ2-5, the V gene TRBV14; 10 bases are shared with TRBD1. The CDR3 has 16 amino acids. Germline V gene data show CDR1 as SGHDN and CDR2 as FVKESK. Trimming removed 4 bases from V and 5 bases from J; junction bases left unmatched: 10.

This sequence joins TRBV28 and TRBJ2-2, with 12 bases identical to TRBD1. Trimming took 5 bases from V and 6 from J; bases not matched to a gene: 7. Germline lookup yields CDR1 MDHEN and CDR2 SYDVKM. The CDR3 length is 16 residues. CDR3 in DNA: TGTGCCAGCAGTCAATCGGGACAGGGGGCCCCCGGGGAGCTGTTTTTT. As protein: CASSQSGQGAPGELFF.

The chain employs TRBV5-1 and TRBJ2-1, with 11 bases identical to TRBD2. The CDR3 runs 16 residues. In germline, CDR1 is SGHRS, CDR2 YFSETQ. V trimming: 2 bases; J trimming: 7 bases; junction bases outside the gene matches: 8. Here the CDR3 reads CASSLLAGGPGNEQFF. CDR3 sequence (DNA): TGCGCCAGCAGCTTATTAGCGGGAGGGCCCGGGAATGAGCAGTTCTTC.

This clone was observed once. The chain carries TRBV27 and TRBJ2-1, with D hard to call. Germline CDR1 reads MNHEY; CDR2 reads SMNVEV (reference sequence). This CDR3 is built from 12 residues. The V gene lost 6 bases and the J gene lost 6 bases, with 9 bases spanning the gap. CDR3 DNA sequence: TGTGCCAGCAGCGAAAGGGTCAATGAGCAGTTCTTC. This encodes CASSERVNEQFF.

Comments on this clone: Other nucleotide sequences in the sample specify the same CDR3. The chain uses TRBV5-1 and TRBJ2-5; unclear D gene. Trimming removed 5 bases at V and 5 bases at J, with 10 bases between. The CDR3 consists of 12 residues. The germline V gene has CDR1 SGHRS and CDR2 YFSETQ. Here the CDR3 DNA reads TGCGCCAGCAGTTTAGGGCGGGAGACCCAGTACTTC. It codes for CASSLGRETQYF.

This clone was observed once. CDR3 nucleotide sequence: TGCGCCAGCAGCTTATCACCAGCGAGCTCCTACAATGAGCAGTTCTTC. Protein sequence: CASSLSPASSYNEQFF. This chain connects TRBV5-1 to TRBJ2-1, with no clear D. The germline gives CDR1 SGHRS, CDR2 YFSETQ. Trimming left V 2 bases short and J 0 bases short, with 12 bases between. The CDR3 is made up of 16 amino acids.

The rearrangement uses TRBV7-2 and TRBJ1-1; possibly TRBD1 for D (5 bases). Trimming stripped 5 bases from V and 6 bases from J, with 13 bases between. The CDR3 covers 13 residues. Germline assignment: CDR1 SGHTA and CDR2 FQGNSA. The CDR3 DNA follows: TGTGCCAGCAGCCTCACAGGTGGATCTGAAGCTTTCTTT. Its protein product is CASSLTGGSEAFF.

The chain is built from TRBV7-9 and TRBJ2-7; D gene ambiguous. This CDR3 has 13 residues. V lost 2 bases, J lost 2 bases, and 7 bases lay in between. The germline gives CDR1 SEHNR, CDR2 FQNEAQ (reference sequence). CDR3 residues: CASSLRQTYEQYF. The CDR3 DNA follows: TGTGCCAGCAGCTTACGGCAGACCTACGAGCAGTACTTC.

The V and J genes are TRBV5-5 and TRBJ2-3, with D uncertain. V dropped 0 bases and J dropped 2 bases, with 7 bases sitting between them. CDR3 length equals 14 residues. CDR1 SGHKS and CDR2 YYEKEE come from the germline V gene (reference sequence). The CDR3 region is CASSLERFTDTQYF. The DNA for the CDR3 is TGTGCCAGCAGCTTGGAGCGCTTCACAGATACGCAGTATTTT. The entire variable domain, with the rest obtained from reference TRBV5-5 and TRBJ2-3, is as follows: DAGVTQSPTHLIKTRGQQVTLRCSPISGHKSVSWYQQVLGQGPQFIFQYYEKEERGRGNFPDRFSARQFPNYSSELNVNALLLGDSALYLCASSLERFTDTQYFGPGTRLTVL.

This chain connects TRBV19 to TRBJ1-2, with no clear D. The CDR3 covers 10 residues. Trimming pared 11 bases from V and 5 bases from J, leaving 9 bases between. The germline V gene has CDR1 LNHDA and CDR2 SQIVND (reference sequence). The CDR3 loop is CAAFAYGYTF. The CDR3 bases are TGTGCCGCCTTTGCTTATGGCTACACCTTC.

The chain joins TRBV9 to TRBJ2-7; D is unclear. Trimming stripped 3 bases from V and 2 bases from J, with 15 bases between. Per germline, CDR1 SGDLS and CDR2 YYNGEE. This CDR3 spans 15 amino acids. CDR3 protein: CASSAGSGIPYEQYF. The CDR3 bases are TGTGCCAGCAGCGCCGGGTCTGGTATACCCTACGAGCAGTACTTC.

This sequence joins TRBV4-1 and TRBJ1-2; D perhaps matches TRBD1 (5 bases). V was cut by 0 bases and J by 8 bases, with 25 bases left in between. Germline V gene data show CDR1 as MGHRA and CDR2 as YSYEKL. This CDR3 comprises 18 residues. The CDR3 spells CASSQDIRWGLRAEGYTF. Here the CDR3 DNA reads TGCGCCAGCAGCCAAGATATTCGGTGGGGGTTGAGGGCAGAGGGCTACACCTTC.

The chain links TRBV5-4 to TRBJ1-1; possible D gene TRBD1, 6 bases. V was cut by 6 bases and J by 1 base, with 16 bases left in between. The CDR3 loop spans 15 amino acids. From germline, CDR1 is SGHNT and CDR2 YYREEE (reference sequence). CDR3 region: CASTRGGQQNTEAFF. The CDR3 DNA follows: TGTGCCAGCACCCGAGGGGGGCAGCAGAACACTGAAGCTTTCTTT.